Listed below are T cell receptor beta chains from one sample, sequenced in a study of low-dose radiotherapy and immunotherapy resistance in tumors. TCRdb reprocessed the reads via MiXCR and lists one record per CDR3 protein. The sample consists of 40,000 or so distinct CDR3 sequences, under 25% of them appearing once. The starting material was PBMCs, obtained after low-dose radiotherapy plus immunotherapy. Receptors were obtained from a female donor with ovarian cancer. Each CDR3 is given with its conserved first and last residue. A D gene is named only where the DNA matches it firmly.

d_call | v_call | cdr3_aa
. | TRBV13 | CASRVERGEQYF
TRBD2 | TRBV5-4 | CASSRGSGGDPRKETQYF
. | TRBV15 | CATSSGHENEKLFF
. | TRBV11-3 | CASSSSGYGVVYNEQFF
TRBD1 | TRBV28 | CASSFGTGSAHGYTF
. | TRBV12-3/TRBV12-4 | CASSTGEGYNEQFF
. | TRBV20-1 | CSARDRGTEAFF
. | TRBV12-3/TRBV12-4 | CASSLGPGRVGDEQFF
TRBD1 | TRBV28 | CASSRGTGHYGYTF
. | TRBV7-9 | CASRITSTDTQYF
. | TRBV18 | CASSPPVKTAGFAFF
. | TRBV5-1 | CASSPEGSTDTQYF
. | TRBV6-6 | CASSPQGNTEAFF
. | TRBV3-1 | CASSQDPVSQETQYF
TRBD2 | TRBV3-1 | CASSRHPGLDTDTQYF
TRBD1 | TRBV5-1 | CASSSLGTGQETQYF
. | TRBV5-1 | CASSLGGVDNQPQHF
. | TRBV5-8 | CASRPEVQPNYGYTF
TRBD1 | TRBV7-6 | CASSPTSQGGNTEAFF
TRBD1 | TRBV6-6 | CASRRGQWSYEQYF
TRBD1 | TRBV6-2/TRBV6-3 | CASSDRTGAGYGYTF
. | TRBV20-1 | CSATWTGITDTQYF
. | TRBV3-1 | CASSQDAALNQPQHF
. | TRBV11-2 | CASSLGDKGNQPQHF
. | TRBV18 | CASSLDRTSGANVLTF
TRBD2 | TRBV6-1 | CASSEARAGGSSYEQFF
TRBD2 | TRBV6-1 | CASTWTSGNYEQYF
TRBD1 | TRBV10-3 | CAISETGDEQFF
. | TRBV12-3/TRBV12-4 | CASSTLGSGGENGYTF
. | TRBV4-1 | CASSQDQAVNEQFF
. | TRBV15 | CATSRGDLGTDTQYF
. | TRBV5-1 | CASSLEGPGAYEQYF
TRBD1 | TRBV12-5 | CASGFDGQGAQYF
TRBD2 | TRBV10-3 | CAISEGSSGSRNEQFF
TRBD1 | TRBV28 | CASSFFQGALGYGYTF
. | TRBV20-1 | CSASGIQFGEVRAASEAFF
. | TRBV27 | CASSPVTGTGELFF
. | TRBV6-1 | CASSAAGTPPRSYTF
. | TRBV9 | CASSVEGGGYEQYF
TRBD1 | TRBV5-1 | CASSLMTGGSYEQYF
. | TRBV25-1 | CASSEYDLDQPQHF
TRBD2 | TRBV30 | CAWRLSGGTDTQYF
. | TRBV28 | CASSSPTNYGYTF
. | TRBV4-1 | CASSQRVGGSELEQFF
. | TRBV20-1 | CSARRPPTGELFF
. | TRBV28 | CASSFAGADSYNEQFF
. | TRBV20-1 | CSAPTLAPTYEQYF
TRBD2 | TRBV24-1 | CATSGGAGGPYNEQFF
. | TRBV19 | CASSPSLGGKRSNQPQHF
TRBD1 | TRBV3-1 | CASSQGQGANYGYTF
. | TRBV9 | CASSDGQGYNQPQHF
TRBD2 | TRBV20-1 | CSARAPGTSGGNLYEQYF
TRBD1 | TRBV5-6 | CASSFVRWAGQGAFEQYF
TRBD1 | TRBV30 | CAWSPTGPRTEAFF
TRBD2 | TRBV3-1 | CASSHSGGAADTQYF
TRBD1 | TRBV18 | CASSPVQGARNEQFF
. | TRBV6-5 | CASRYRNQETQYF
. | TRBV7-6 | CASSSLELGALSGNTIYF
. | TRBV12-3/TRBV12-4 | CASSLNSNTEAFF
. | TRBV7-2 | CASSSRRAKNIQYF